This is a list of T cell receptor beta chains from one sample in a study of metastatic and nonmetastatic thyroid tumors. TCRdb used MiXCR to call clones anew from the PCR reads. The sample yields around 6,000 clones, 16% seen once. Sequenced: tumor tissue. The source of these receptors is a male donor with papillary thyroid cancer or a benign thyroid nodule (not recorded which). Some clones in this sample may be carry-over from other donors' samples. The CDR3 runs from the conserved cysteine through the conserved F or W. The D gene is left open where the match is weak.

v_gene: TRBV10-3
d_gene: NA
j_gene: TRBJ2-7
CDR3aa: CATARGGNEQYF

v_gene: TRBV28
d_gene: TRBD2
j_gene: TRBJ2-1
CDR3aa: CASSFSGRAPDKQFF

v_gene: TRBV2
d_gene: TRBD2
j_gene: TRBJ2-7
CDR3aa: CASSVPGLASEQYF

v_gene: TRBV20-1
d_gene: NA
j_gene: TRBJ2-3
CDR3aa: CSALGPAGDTQYF

v_gene: TRBV19
d_gene: NA
j_gene: TRBJ1-2
CDR3aa: CASRTDRIINYGYTF

v_gene: TRBV10-3
d_gene: NA
j_gene: NA
CDR3aa: CAISDSSGGNQPQYF

v_gene: TRBV5-1
d_gene: TRBD1
j_gene: TRBJ2-5
CDR3aa: CASSADRVGQETQYF

v_gene: TRBV7-2
d_gene: TRBD2
j_gene: TRBJ2-7
CDR3aa: CASSVLAGDSYEQYF

v_gene: TRBV28
d_gene: NA
j_gene: TRBJ1-1
CDR3aa: CASSQTVPAVEAFF

v_gene: TRBV27
d_gene: NA
j_gene: TRBJ1-2
CDR3aa: CASSLGPGGANYGYTF

v_gene: TRBV18
d_gene: NA
j_gene: TRBJ2-4
CDR3aa: CASSPQGGIAKNIQYF

v_gene: TRBV6-1
d_gene: NA
j_gene: TRBJ2-3
CDR3aa: CASSEPEMGTDTQYF

v_gene: TRBV7-9
d_gene: TRBD1
j_gene: TRBJ1-4
CDR3aa: CASSLPRTGGNEKLFF

v_gene: TRBV7-3
d_gene: NA
j_gene: TRBJ1-1
CDR3aa: CASSVTQGSTEAFF

v_gene: TRBV27
d_gene: NA
j_gene: TRBJ2-6
CDR3aa: CASSPAGSGANVLTF

v_gene: TRBV10-3
d_gene: NA
j_gene: TRBJ2-5
CDR3aa: CAISLRDPSRQETQYF

v_gene: TRBV19
d_gene: NA
j_gene: TRBJ2-2
CDR3aa: CASSILGGAVGELFF

v_gene: TRBV5-1
d_gene: TRBD2
j_gene: TRBJ2-7
CDR3aa: CTSSLVAGGDGQYF

v_gene: TRBV5-7
d_gene: NA
j_gene: TRBJ2-7
CDR3aa: CASSFEAEQYF

v_gene: TRBV6-1
d_gene: TRBD1
j_gene: TRBJ1-1
CDR3aa: CASSQRQGAANDEAFF

v_gene: TRBV20-1
d_gene: NA
j_gene: TRBJ2-1
CDR3aa: CSAKASHNEQFF

v_gene: TRBV6-1
d_gene: NA
j_gene: TRBJ2-3
CDR3aa: CASSNTGTSTDAQYF

v_gene: TRBV2
d_gene: NA
j_gene: TRBJ2-1
CDR3aa: CASSLWSPNEQFF

v_gene: TRBV9
d_gene: NA
j_gene: TRBJ2-2
CDR3aa: CASSFGGTGELFF

v_gene: TRBV6-1
d_gene: TRBD2
j_gene: TRBJ2-1
CDR3aa: CASSVTSGSNYEQFF

v_gene: TRBV27
d_gene: NA
j_gene: TRBJ1-1
CDR3aa: CASSLDLYGSEAFF

v_gene: TRBV11-1
d_gene: TRBD2
j_gene: TRBJ2-2
CDR3aa: CASSSGLAGVPGELFF

v_gene: TRBV2
d_gene: TRBD1
j_gene: TRBJ1-5
CDR3aa: CASSASGQDNQPQHF

v_gene: TRBV6-2/TRBV6-3
d_gene: NA
j_gene: TRBJ2-3
CDR3aa: CASRTGRGSGRTDTQYF

v_gene: TRBV20-1
d_gene: NA
j_gene: TRBJ2-5
CDR3aa: CSATESGSGAETQYF

v_gene: TRBV28
d_gene: NA
j_gene: TRBJ1-1
CDR3aa: CASSFSPGVRYTEAFF

v_gene: TRBV20-1
d_gene: TRBD2
j_gene: TRBJ2-1
CDR3aa: CSARATSGRDEQFF

v_gene: TRBV6-1
d_gene: NA
j_gene: TRBJ2-7
CDR3aa: CASSEPSTFSYEQYF

v_gene: TRBV6-6
d_gene: NA
j_gene: TRBJ2-2
CDR3aa: CASSYRILRGTGELFF

v_gene: TRBV5-4
d_gene: TRBD2
j_gene: TRBJ2-5
CDR3aa: CASSAGLAVQETQYF

v_gene: TRBV27
d_gene: NA
j_gene: TRBJ2-3
CDR3aa: CASSPDPLGRDTQYF

v_gene: TRBV9
d_gene: NA
j_gene: TRBJ1-5
CDR3aa: CASSEGVGQPQHF

v_gene: TRBV20-1
d_gene: NA
j_gene: TRBJ1-4
CDR3aa: CSATLGGDNEKLFF

v_gene: TRBV6-5
d_gene: TRBD2
j_gene: TRBJ2-3
CDR3aa: CANSHLAAGVGTDTQYF

v_gene: TRBV27
d_gene: NA
j_gene: TRBJ1-2
CDR3aa: CASSLFYGYTF

v_gene: TRBV5-8
d_gene: NA
j_gene: TRBJ2-7
CDR3aa: CASSFGDGTYEQYF